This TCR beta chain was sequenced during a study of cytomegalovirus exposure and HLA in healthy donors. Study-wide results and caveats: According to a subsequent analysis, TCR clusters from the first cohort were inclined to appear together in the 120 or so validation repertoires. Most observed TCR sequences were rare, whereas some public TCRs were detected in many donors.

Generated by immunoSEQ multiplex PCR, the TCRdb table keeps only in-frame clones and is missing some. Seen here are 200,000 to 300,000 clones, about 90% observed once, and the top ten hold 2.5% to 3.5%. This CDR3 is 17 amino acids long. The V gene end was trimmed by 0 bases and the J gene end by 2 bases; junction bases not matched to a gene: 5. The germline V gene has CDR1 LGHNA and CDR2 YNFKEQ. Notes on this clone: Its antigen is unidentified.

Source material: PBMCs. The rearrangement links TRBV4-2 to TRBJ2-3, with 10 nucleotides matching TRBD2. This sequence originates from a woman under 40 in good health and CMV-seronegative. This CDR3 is CASSQDKREGNTDTQYF. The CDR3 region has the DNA TGTGCCAGCAGCCAAGACAAGCGGGAGGGAAACACAGATACGCAGTATTTT.